This entry features one TCR beta chain sequence. No antigen is known for it. Germline lookup yields CDR1 LNHDA and CDR2 SQIVND (reference sequence). V was trimmed by 2 bases and J by 6 bases, leaving 10 bases between them. The CDR3 covers 14 residues. This entry is derived from a study of shared clonotypes between healthy human individuals. Study summary: CD4 naive and CD4 memory each took three plates per donor, while CD8 naive took two and CD8 memory one. Study results and limitations: Naive CD4 clonotypes overlapped across several donors at approximately 4.5%. As a rule, naive subsets had a larger estimated richness than memory subsets.

In the original processing: ImmunoSEQ output lacked quality scores and full-length reads, limiting matched filtering. TCRdb's copy holds only in-frame clones and misses some; the assay was immunoSEQ multiplex PCR. The V and J calls and clone size were taken over from that table, and D and trimming were inferred from the DNA. The table includes about 2.3 million clones, less than 95% detected once. Sequenced input: naive CD4+ T cells from PBMCs. Documented subset: CD45RA+ positively selected. This chain joins TRBV19 and TRBJ2-2; TRBD1 might be the D (6 bases). This receptor was identified in a man aged 18 to 29 in good health. Some clones in this sample may be carry-over from other donors' samples. Here the CDR3 DNA reads TGTGCCAGTAGTATAATGGGGGCGGCCGGGGAGCTGTTTTTT. Protein: CASSIMGAAGELFF.